The present TCR beta chain was sequenced within a study of blood T cell repertoires in COVID-19. Background on the study: PBMCs, B-cell-depleted T cells, or T cells were the source of the cDNA or gDNA that made up the material.

This clone was recorded once. Methods used by the authors: Reference gene primer amplification yielded estimated nucleated cell counts. The protocol was immunoSEQ multiplex PCR, while the TCRdb copy is restricted to in-frame clones and leaves out a portion. From that table come the V and J calls and clone size; the DNA was used to work out D and trimming. The sample includes roughly 77,000 clones, about nine tenths seen only once; the top ten take approximately 4.6%. CDR1 and CDR2 (germline): LNHDA, SQIVND (reference sequence). Losses at the gene ends were 4 bases for V and 6 bases for J; bases not matched to a gene: 8. There are 16 residues in the CDR3.

The clonotype comes from a human donor in a cohort sampled during active COVID-19. The sequenced sample was peripheral blood. V gene TRBV19 combines with J gene TRBJ2-3, with TRBD2 identical over 12 bases. The CDR3 protein is CASSTSLAGGVDTQYF. The CDR3 DNA follows: TGTGCCAGTAGTACCTCCCTAGCGGGGGGGGTGGATACGCAGTATTTT.